The 2 T cell receptor beta chains in this list originate from one sample, sequenced in a study of human T cells and chemical hapten exposure. TCRdb processed the RACE reads anew with MiXCR; each CDR3 protein has one entry. The data contain about 82,000 distinct CDR3 sequences, around 11% of them singletons. As to time point: patch test 1, 2 weeks after DPC sensitization. The treatment here: therapeutic diphenylcyclopropenone sensitization with weekly scalp DPC. Sequences were derived from whole blood, sampled in connection with sensitization to the hapten diphenylcyclopropenone (DPC). These receptors originate from a woman between 50 and 59 years old with alopecia areata. Some clones in this sample may be carry-over from other donors' samples.

This clonotype has ten or more counts. The chain carries TRBV6-2 or TRBV6-3 and TRBJ2-2, with 7 bases matching TRBD1. J was trimmed by 3 bases and V by 4 bases; bases with no gene match: 5. The germline V gene has CDR1 MNHEY and CDR2 SVGEGT. CDR3 size: 15 residues. This CDR3 is CASSSQGLDTGELFF. The CDR3 bases are TGTGCCAGCAGTTCACAGGGGTTGGACACCGGGGAGCTGTTTTTT.

The chain joins TRBV5-1 to TRBJ2-2, with 7 bases aligning to TRBD1. CDR3 length equals 18 residues. Germline trimming cut 0 bases from V and 0 bases from J; bases unmatched to any gene: 8. Germline V lookup: CDR1 SGHRS, CDR2 YFSETQ. The CDR3 nucleotides are TGCGCCAGCAGCTTGGGGGGACAGAGCCTAACGAACACCGGGGAGCTGTTTTTT. The encoded protein is CASSLGGQSLTNTGELFF.